The 28 T cell receptor beta chains in this list originate from one sample, sequenced in a study of glioma-infiltrating T cells. The iRepertoire nested amplicon-rescue multiplex PCR amplified TCR alpha and beta CDR3s from RNA. MiXCR was run by TCRdb on the multiplex PCR reads, yielding one entry per CDR3 protein. This table holds 150,000 to 200,000 distinct CDR3 sequences, more than 35% found once. The sequenced sample was glioma tissue, nonneoplastic brain tissue, or PBMCs (not recorded which). These receptors were collected from a human donor with low-grade glioma or glioblastoma, undergoing nonglioma brain surgery, or in good health (not recorded which).

As regards this clonotype: This clone may be a read error of a much larger clone one base away. The chain carries TRBV20-1 and TRBJ2-1; TRBD1 might be the D (6 bases). In germline, CDR1 is DFQATT, CDR2 SNEGSKA (reference sequence). The length of the CDR3 is 14 residues. The CDR3 nucleotides are TGCAGTGCAACCGGGACAAGGGTGGACAATGAGAAGTTCTTC. Residues: CSATGTRVDNEKFF.

This CDR3 is CASNEGELYNEQFF. The CDR3 DNA sequence: TGTGCCAGCAACGAAGGGGAACTCTACAATGAGCAGTTCTTC. The chain has TRBV2 and TRBJ2-1; perhaps TRBD1 as D (5 bases). Germline V lookup: CDR1 SNHLY, CDR2 FYNNEI. The CDR3 covers 14 residues. Trimming cost V 7 bases and J 3 bases, with 13 bases left between them.

This clonotype was observed many times. The J gene is TRBJ2-3, the V gene TRBV7-9; 12 nucleotides line up with TRBD2. The CDR3 is 15 amino acids. V was clipped by 6 bases and J by 7 bases; unmatched bases: 8. Germline CDR1 reads SEHNR; CDR2 reads FQNEAQ (reference sequence). CDR3: CASSKTSGSRYTQYF. CDR3 nucleotides: TGTGCCAGCAGTAAGACTAGCGGGAGCCGATATACGCAGTATTTT.

The chain's CDR3 is CASSELEYAGSPLHF. Written as DNA, the CDR3 is TGTGCCAGTAGTGAACTGGAATACGCAGGATCACCCCTCCACTTT. This chain connects TRBV19 to TRBJ1-6; no clear D. With 5 bases removed from V and 10 bases from J, the gap between germline ends came to 18 bases. Germline assignment: CDR1 LNHDA and CDR2 SQIVND (reference sequence). The CDR3 length is 15 residues.

The chain couples TRBV28 to TRBJ2-1; 7 bases fit TRBD2. Trimming cost V 7 bases and J 0 bases; bases outside gene matches: 9. CDR1 is MDHEN, CDR2 SYDVKM, per germline. There are 16 residues in the CDR3. The CDR3 region is CASTLAAGFSYNEQFF. The CDR3 nucleotides read TGTGCCAGCACCCTTGCAGCGGGATTCTCCTACAATGAGCAGTTCTTC.

With regard to this clonotype: An end of the junction differs from the germline gene, which may be a read error. V usage is TRBV28 and J usage is TRBJ1-1; D unclear. The CDR3 is made up of 12 amino acids. Germline CDR1 reads MDHEN; CDR2 reads SYDVKM. The CDR3 nucleotides read TGTGCCAGCAGTTTTTGGGTCACTGAAGCTTCCTTT. Its translation is CASSFWVTEASF. Full variable domain (missing parts from reference TRBV28 and TRBJ1-1): DVKVTQSSRYLVKRTGEKVFLECVQDMDHENMFWYRQDPGLGLRLIYFSYDVKMKEKGDIPEGYSVSREKKERFSLILESASTNQTSMYLCASSFWVTEASFGQGTRLTVV.

This clonotype came up many times. The chain uses TRBV6-2 or TRBV6-3 and TRBJ2-2; D possibly matches TRBD1 or TRBD2 (6 bases each). V gave up 0 bases and J gave up 4 bases, with 18 bases separating them. Germline V gene lookup returns CDR1 MNHEY and CDR2 SVGEGT. This CDR3 has 18 amino acids. CDR3 nucleotide sequence: TGTGCCAGCAGTTACTCCCCTCTAAGGGGGAGGCGCACCGGGGAGCTGTTTTTT. Translating it yields CASSYSPLRGRRTGELFF.

About this clonotype: A much larger clone sits a single nucleotide away, making a read error possible. J is TRBJ2-7 and V is TRBV28, with TRBD1 matching 7 bases. The CDR3 covers 13 residues. In germline, CDR1 is MDHEN, CDR2 SYDVKM. CDR3 nucleotide sequence: TGTGCCATCAGTTTAAACAGGGGCTACGAGCAGTACTTC. Translation: CAISLNRGYEQYF.

CDR3 sequence: CATSREVGPPYNEQFF. Written as DNA, the CDR3 is TGTGCCACCAGCAGAGAGGTCGGTCCTCCCTACAATGAGCAGTTCTTC. V usage is TRBV15 and J usage is TRBJ2-1; D remains ambiguous. Germline values: CDR1 LNHNV, CDR2 YYDKDF (reference sequence). V shed 0 bases and J shed 2 bases, with 11 bases lying between them. The CDR3 is made up of 16 amino acids.

This clonotype was found once. The chain uses TRBV5-4 and TRBJ2-1; D unresolved. The CDR3 contains 15 residues. CDR1 and CDR2 from the germline V gene are SGHNT and YYREEE (reference sequence). V lost 0 bases and J 6 bases, leaving 13 bases between the germline ends. The CDR3 loop reads CASSLALSRVNEQFF. CDR3 nucleotide sequence: TGTGCCAGCAGCTTGGCCCTGTCACGCGTCAATGAGCAGTTCTTC. The full variable domain, rest sourced from reference TRBV5-4 and TRBJ2-1, is ETGVTQSPTHLIKTRGQQVTLRCSSQSGHNTVSWYQQALGQGPQFIFQYYREEENGRGNFPPRFSGLQFPNYSSELNVNALELDDSALYLCASSLALSRVNEQFFGPGTRLTVL.

The chain employs TRBV5-4 and TRBJ1-1; TRBD1 is a possible D gene (6 bases). CDR1 and CDR2 from the germline V gene are SGHNT and YYREEE (reference sequence). The CDR3 runs 14 residues. Deletions cut 0 bases from V and 4 bases from J, with 10 bases between. CDR3 sequence: CASSLVGAPTEAFF. CDR3 in DNA: TGTGCCAGCAGCTTGGTGGGGGCGCCCACTGAAGCTTTCTTT.

At least ten counts were recorded for this clonotype. The chain recombines TRBV19 with TRBJ1-1; D not resolved. Trimming removed 1 base from V and 3 bases from J, with 9 bases in between. The V gene's germline CDR1 is LNHDA and CDR2 SQIVND (reference sequence). The CDR3 totals 14 residues. The CDR3 region is CASSIAHRHTEAFF. DNA for the CDR3: TGTGCCAGTAGTATAGCCCATAGACACACTGAAGCTTTCTTT.

About this clonotype: Just one base apart from a much larger clone, this may be a read error. The gene calls are TRBV7-2 and TRBJ1-1, with TRBD1 as a possible D gene (5 bases). V was pared by 2 bases and J by 8 bases, with 15 bases between. CDR3 length: 14 residues. Looked up from germline, CDR1 is SGHTA and CDR2 is FQGNSA. The CDR3, as DNA: TGTGCCAGCAGCTTATGGGACCGGGGGTGGGAAGCTTTCTTT. Residues: CASSLWDRGWEAFF.

This clonotype was seen just once. At one of its ends the junction is not consistent with the germline gene, which may arise from a read error. This rearrangement joins TRBV4-1 to TRBJ1-1; 8 bases are shared with TRBD1. The CDR3 covers 16 residues. Germline V gives CDR1 MGHRA, CDR2 YSYEKL. CDR3 region: CASSPGGEGLNTEALF. The CDR3, as DNA: TGCGCCAGCAGCCCAGGGGGCGAGGGGTTGAACACTGAAGCTTTATTT.

This clonotype was counted at least ten times. V is TRBV28 and J is TRBJ2-3, with 10 positions matching TRBD2. Losses at the gene ends were 5 bases for V and 3 bases for J; bases not matched to a gene: 5. Germline assignment: CDR1 MDHEN and CDR2 SYDVKM. The CDR3 consists of 15 residues. The CDR3 loop reads CASSLAGETTDTQYF. In DNA form, the CDR3 reads TGTGCCAGCAGTCTAGCGGGAGAGACGACAGATACGCAGTATTTT.

This clonotype appeared a single time. The junction departs from germline at one end; a sequencing error may be responsible. The rearrangement uses TRBV2 and TRBJ2-3, with 14 bases aligning to TRBD2. CDR1 is SNHLY, CDR2 FYNNEI, per germline. The CDR3 has 14 amino acids. The DNA for the CDR3 is TGTGCCAAAGGACTAGCGGGAGGTGGTGATACGCGGTATTTT. Protein sequence: CAKGLAGGGDTRYF.

The rearrangement links TRBV7-9 to TRBJ2-7; TRBD1 aligns across 7 bases. From germline, CDR1 is SEHNR and CDR2 FQNEAQ (reference sequence). Trimming removed 4 bases from V and 2 bases from J; junction bases left unmatched: 11. CDR3 length equals 16 residues. The CDR3 region is CASSSAPDRAAYEQYF. The DNA of the CDR3 is TGTGCCAGCAGCTCCGCCCCCGACAGGGCCGCCTACGAGCAGTACTTC.

This rearrangement joins TRBV6-4 to TRBJ2-7; 8 bases line up with TRBD2. CDR3 length: 16 residues. From germline, CDR1 is MRHNA and CDR2 SNTAGT. V trimming: 6 bases; J trimming: 7 bases; junction bases outside the gene matches: 17. In DNA form, the CDR3 reads TGTGCCAGCAGCTCTAAGGTGGCGGGAGGCTCCCTTGAGCAGTACTTC. Translating it yields CASSSKVAGGSLEQYF.

The rearrangement uses TRBV3-1 and TRBJ1-1; D uncertain. The CDR3 sequence is 15 residues long. V gave up 4 bases and J gave up 0 bases, with 12 bases separating them. Germline CDR1 is LGHDT and CDR2 is YNNKEL (reference sequence). The CDR3 sequence is CASSPESWVNTEAFF. DNA of the CDR3: TGTGCCAGCAGCCCTGAATCGTGGGTGAACACTGAAGCTTTCTTT.

This clonotype came up many times. The gene calls are TRBV4-1 and TRBJ1-5; D ambiguous. CDR1 and CDR2 (germline): MGHRA, YSYEKL. V was trimmed by 0 bases and J by 5 bases, leaving 11 bases between them. The CDR3 runs to 15 residues. In nucleotides, the CDR3 is TGCGCCAGCAGCCAAGATGAGGGATCGCATCAGCCCCAGCATTTT. This gives the protein CASSQDEGSHQPQHF.

Details on this clonotype: A read error may explain this, as a much larger clone is one base away. The chain combines TRBV2 with TRBJ2-2; D is ambiguous. This CDR3 has 13 amino acids. Germline V lookup: CDR1 SNHLY, CDR2 FYNNEI. The V end was cut by 9 bases, the J end by 5 bases, with 13 bases between. The CDR3 nucleotides are TGTGCCAGAACAATCGAAGAGACCGGGGAGCTGTTTTTT. Translation gives CARTIEETGELFF.

Notes on this clonotype: A single base separates this from a much larger clone, so it may be a read error. The genes are TRBV12-3 or TRBV12-4 and TRBJ2-3, with 12 bases identical to TRBD2. V gave up 4 bases and J gave up 3 bases; unmatched junction bases: 5. This CDR3 region has 16 residues. The CDR3 here is CASSSTLAGGTDTQYF. CDR3 nucleotides: TGTGCCAGCAGTTCCACACTAGCGGGAGGTACAGATACGCAGTATTTT.

This clonotype has at least ten counts. V gene TRBV27 combines with J gene TRBJ1-4; D remains unclear. There are 13 residues in the CDR3. CDR1 is MNHEY, CDR2 SMNVEV, per germline (reference sequence). V was cut by 0 bases and J by 10 bases, with 9 bases left in between. CDR3 DNA sequence: TGTGCCAGCAGTTTATCCGCCGGGCGAAAACTGTTTTTT. Translated: CASSLSAGRKLFF. Looking up the rest from reference TRBV27 and TRBJ1-4 gives the full variable domain: EAQVTQNPRYLITVTGKKLTVTCSQNMNHEYMSWYRQDPGLGLRQIYYSMNVEVTDKGDVPEGYKVSRKEKRNFPLILESPSPNQTSLYFCASSLSAGRKLFFGSGTQLSVL.

This clonotype showed up many times. This rearrangement joins TRBV19 to TRBJ1-3; weak D call: TRBD1 (5 bases). Germline V gene data show CDR1 as LNHDA and CDR2 as SQIVND (reference sequence). This CDR3 has 14 residues. The germline V and J ends were trimmed by 4 bases and 0 bases, with 7 bases remaining between them. The CDR3 nucleotides are TGTGCCAGTAGTAGGGACGGCTCTGGAAACACCATATATTTT. As protein: CASSRDGSGNTIYF.

This clonotype was picked up many times. CDR3 sequence reads: CASSEVDKKETQYF. The CDR3 bases are TGTGCCAGCAGTGAAGTCGACAAAAAAGAGACCCAGTACTTC. The genes are TRBV2 and TRBJ2-5; D gene unclear. CDR1 and CDR2 (germline): SNHLY, FYNNEI. The germline V and J ends were trimmed by 1 base and 3 bases, with 9 bases remaining between them. This CDR3 spans 14 amino acids.

This clonotype has at least ten counts. The chain recombines TRBV20-1 with TRBJ2-3, with D maybe TRBD1 (6 bases). This CDR3 has 14 amino acids. Germline-derived CDR1 and CDR2 are DFQATT and SNEGSKA (reference sequence). The ends were cut back, 5 bases at V and 8 bases at J, with 20 bases in the middle. This chain's CDR3 is CSALDRTLGGTQYF. CDR3 sequence (DNA): TGCAGTGCTCTTGACAGGACCCTAGGGGGTACGCAGTATTTT.

This clonotype was detected ten times or more. The V gene is TRBV6-1, the J gene TRBJ1-6; 9 bases match TRBD1. Losses at the gene ends were 1 base for V and 5 bases for J; bases not matched to a gene: 6. The CDR3 consists of 17 residues. CDR1 and CDR2 from the germline V gene are MNHNS and SASEGT. The CDR3 loop is CASSEVAQGANNSPLHF. CDR3 DNA: TGTGCCAGCAGTGAAGTGGCACAGGGGGCGAATAATTCACCCCTCCACTTT.

The chain combines TRBV28 with TRBJ1-1; the D is unclear. Trimming removed 6 bases at V and 0 bases at J, with 5 bases between. Germline V lookup: CDR1 MDHEN, CDR2 SYDVKM. This CDR3 spans 12 amino acids. The CDR3 loop reads CASRGVNTEAFF. The CDR3 coding sequence is TGTGCCAGCAGAGGCGTGAACACTGAAGCTTTCTTT. The whole variable domain, remainder taken from reference TRBV28 and TRBJ1-1, is DVKVTQSSRYLVKRTGEKVFLECVQDMDHENMFWYRQDPGLGLRLIYFSYDVKMKEKGDIPEGYSVSREKKERFSLILESASTNQTSMYLCASRGVNTEAFFGQGTRLTVV.